These T cell receptor beta chains were read from a single sample in a study of blood T cell repertoires in COVID-19. Here immunoSEQ multiplex PCR was the method, and the copy in TCRdb shows in-frame clones only, minus some. The sample has 100,000 to 110,000 clones; roughly nine tenths are singletons. The material sequenced was peripheral blood. The receptors were gathered from a man in his fifties with active COVID-19. Both conserved end residues are part of each CDR3. Each record gives: J gene, clone size, V gene, D gene, CDR3 protein, CDR3 DNA. A D gene is named only where the DNA matches it firmly. Size is stated for part of the rows, as once, few or many counts, or as a class when the clone is expanded.

j_gene: TRBJ1-1
abundance: -
v_gene: TRBV29-1
d_gene: -
CDR3aa: CSVVRGVTPSEAFF
CDR3nt: TGCAGCGTGGTTCGGGGGGTTACCCCAAGCGAAGCTTTCTTT

j_gene: TRBJ2-3
abundance: -
v_gene: TRBV6-6
d_gene: -
CDR3aa: CASRHSGTDTQYF
CDR3nt: TGTGCCAGCAGGCATAGCGGCACAGATACGCAGTATTTT

j_gene: TRBJ2-3
abundance: -
v_gene: TRBV9
d_gene: -
CDR3aa: CASSPLSGITDTQYF
CDR3nt: TGTGCCAGCAGCCCTCTTTCAGGGATCACAGATACGCAGTATTTT

j_gene: TRBJ1-1
abundance: -
v_gene: TRBV2
d_gene: TRBD1
CDR3aa: CASLGQGAWNTEAFF
CDR3nt: TGTGCCAGCTTGGGACAGGGGGCCTGGAACACTGAAGCTTTCTTT

j_gene: TRBJ1-5
abundance: -
v_gene: TRBV19
d_gene: TRBD1
CDR3aa: CASSNTGVGNQPQHF
CDR3nt: TGTGCCAGTAGTAATACAGGGGTAGGCAATCAGCCCCAGCATTTT

j_gene: TRBJ2-1
abundance: few
v_gene: TRBV30
d_gene: TRBD2
CDR3aa: CAWSVPAGGPRGQFF
CDR3nt: TGTGCCTGGAGTGTACCAGCGGGAGGGCCCCGGGGGCAGTTCTTC

j_gene: TRBJ2-2
abundance: -
v_gene: TRBV19
d_gene: TRBD2
CDR3aa: CASSRTSGANTGELFF
CDR3nt: TGTGCCAGTAGTAGGACTAGTGGCGCGAACACCGGGGAGCTGTTTTTT

j_gene: TRBJ1-2
abundance: -
v_gene: TRBV6-5
d_gene: -
CDR3aa: CASSYDGNYGYTF
CDR3nt: TGTGCCAGCAGTTACGACGGGAACTATGGCTACACCTTC

j_gene: TRBJ1-1
abundance: once
v_gene: TRBV19
d_gene: -
CDR3aa: CASIREYTEAFF
CDR3nt: TGTGCCAGTATCCGGGAATACACTGAAGCTTTCTTT

j_gene: TRBJ2-5
abundance: once
v_gene: TRBV7-9
d_gene: TRBD1
CDR3aa: CASSPTTGAGETQYF
CDR3nt: TGTGCCAGCAGCCCCACGACAGGGGCTGGGGAGACCCAGTACTTC

j_gene: TRBJ2-5
abundance: -
v_gene: TRBV11-2
d_gene: TRBD1
CDR3aa: CASRLGATGGVETQYF
CDR3nt: TGTGCCAGCAGATTAGGGGCGACAGGGGGGGTGGAGACCCAGTACTTC

j_gene: TRBJ1-2
abundance: -
v_gene: TRBV6-1
d_gene: -
CDR3aa: CASSESHGRGYGYTF
CDR3nt: TGTGCCAGCAGTGAATCCCACGGCAGGGGCTATGGCTACACCTTC